These T cell receptor beta chains were read from a single sample in a study of T cell repertoires in aging, cancer and after chemotherapy. TCRdb called the multiplex PCR reads again in MiXCR, with one record for every CDR3 protein. The sample holds about 8,000 distinct CDR3 sequences; roughly 53% are singletons and the top ten take roughly a fifth. The sample taken for sequencing was blood. The receptors were gathered from a human donor in good health. The CDR3 runs from the conserved cysteine through the conserved F or W. The D gene is left open where the match is weak. Clone sizes are given selectively: once, few, many, or a class where the clone is expanded.

TRBJ2-2	TRBD1	15	-	TRBV18	CASSPNRGEAGELFF	TGTGCCAGCTCACCCAACAGGGGTGAGGCCGGGGAGCTGTTTTTT
TRBJ2-1	-	12	medium-sized	TRBV29-1	CSVRRTYNEQFF	TGCAGCGTTCGGCGGACCTACAATGAGCAGTTCTTC
TRBJ2-7	TRBD1	15	few	TRBV6-5	CASSRYGTGGERQYF	TGTGCCAGCAGCCGCTATGGGACAGGGGGCGAGAGGCAGTACTTC
TRBJ2-1	-	11	-	TRBV19	CATSSYNEQFF	TGTGCCACCTCTTCCTACAATGAGCAGTTCTTC
TRBJ2-1	TRBD1	15	few	TRBV12-3/TRBV12-4	CASTLGTGLNNEQFF	TGTGCCAGCACCCTCGGGACAGGGCTTAACAATGAGCAGTTCTTC
TRBJ1-1	TRBD1	15	-	TRBV5-1	CASSSRGQGDTEAFF	TGCGCCAGCAGCTCACGAGGACAGGGAGACACTGAAGCTTTCTTT
TRBJ2-3	-	12	few	TRBV19	CASTGDTDTQYF	TGTGCCAGTACCGGGGACACAGATACGCAGTATTTT
TRBJ2-1	TRBD2	15	-	TRBV20-1	CSAGRRVAGNNEQFF	TGCAGTGCCGGACGAAGGGTAGCGGGAAACAATGAGCAGTTCTTC
TRBJ2-1	-	15	-	TRBV19	CASSIGGSTYNEQFF	TGTGCCAGTAGTATAGGTGGGAGCACCTACAATGAGCAGTTCTTC
TRBJ2-3	TRBD2	18	-	TRBV6-4	CASMGLAGGRTGTDTQYF	TGTGCCAGCATGGGACTAGCGGGAGGGAGAACGGGGACGGATACGCAGTATTTT
TRBJ1-1	-	14	few	TRBV19	CASSKTEPTGGAFF	TGTGCCAGTAGTAAGACGGAACCGACAGGAGGAGCTTTCTTT
TRBJ1-1	-	13	-	TRBV30	CAWSDGLNTEAFF	TGTGCCTGGAGTGATGGACTGAACACTGAAGCTTTCTTT
TRBJ2-6	-	16	-	TRBV27	CASSLFGISGANVLTF	TGTGCCAGCAGTTTATTTGGTATCTCTGGGGCCAACGTCCTGACTTTC
TRBJ2-5	-	15	few	TRBV19	CASSWVGGTEETQYF	TGTGCCAGTAGTTGGGTGGGCGGAACGGAAGAGACCCAGTACTTC
TRBJ1-5	-	15	-	TRBV6-6	CASSLERGGNQPQHF	TGTGCCAGCAGCCTCGAGAGGGGCGGAAATCAGCCCCAGCATTTT
TRBJ2-2	TRBD1	14	few	TRBV29-1	CSAMTTGDTGELFF	TGCAGCGCAATGACGACAGGGGACACCGGGGAGCTGTTTTTT
TRBJ1-2	-	16	-	TRBV6-6	CATGSVGLGLNYGYTF	TGTGCCACAGGGTCTGTGGGGTTGGGCCTTAACTATGGCTACACCTTC
TRBJ2-7	-	14	-	TRBV6-2/TRBV6-3	CASSYSTSSGEQYF	TGTGCCAGCAGTTACTCAACTAGCTCGGGAGAGCAGTACTTC
TRBJ2-1	-	12	-	TRBV6-1	CASSALIDEQFF	TGTGCCAGCAGTGCCTTAATAGATGAGCAGTTCTTC
TRBJ1-5	-	17	-	TRBV19	CASSPFPDPDGNQPQHF	TGTGCCAGTAGTCCTTTCCCTGACCCGGACGGGAATCAGCCCCAGCATTTT
TRBJ2-2	-	11	few	TRBV7-6	CASSSTFALFF	TGTGCCAGCAGCTCGACATTCGCGCTGTTTTTT
TRBJ2-1	-	14	-	TRBV19	CASSPQDLYNEQFF	TGTGCCAGTAGTCCGCAGGATCTTTACAATGAGCAGTTCTTC
TRBJ2-5	-	10	few	TRBV12-3/TRBV12-4	CASSRETQYF	TGTGCCAGCAGCCGAGAGACCCAGTACTTC
TRBJ1-1	TRBD1	13	-	TRBV6-6	CASRSGGRTEAFF	TGTGCCAGCAGGTCAGGGGGCCGCACTGAAGCTTTCTTT
TRBJ1-2	-	14	-	TRBV15	CATSEAGGGFGYTF	TGTGCCACCAGCGAGGCCGGGGGCGGATTTGGCTACACCTTC
TRBJ2-3	-	13	-	TRBV10-1	CASSAILSDTQYF	TGCGCCAGCAGTGCCATTCTTTCAGATACGCAGTATTTT
TRBJ1-2	-	12	-	TRBV12-3/TRBV12-4	CASSRDSYGYTF	TGTGCCAGCAGTAGAGACAGCTATGGCTACACCTTC
TRBJ2-7	-	13	few	TRBV27	CASSRATSYEQYF	TGTGCCAGCAGTAGGGCTACCTCCTACGAGCAGTACTTC
TRBJ2-7	TRBD2	16	few	TRBV12-3/TRBV12-4	CASSPRGDYLSYEQYF	TGTGCCAGCAGCCCCCGGGGGGACTATCTGTCCTACGAGCAGTACTTC
TRBJ1-1	-	14	-	TRBV5-4	CASSLSNLNTEAFF	TGTGCCAGCAGCTTGTCGAACCTGAACACTGAAGCTTTCTTT
TRBJ1-2	-	15	-	TRBV30	CAWSGVILANYGYTF	TGTGCCTGGAGTGGAGTGATCCTCGCTAACTATGGCTACACCTTC
TRBJ1-1	-	13	-	TRBV5-1	CASLRYSSTEAFF	TGCGCCAGTTTAAGGTATTCAAGCACTGAAGCTTTCTTT
TRBJ2-1	-	13	few	TRBV27	CATWDQTYNEQFF	TGTGCCACATGGGACCAAACCTACAATGAGCAGTTCTTC
TRBJ2-3	-	14	-	TRBV5-6	CASSFPTSTDTQYF	TGTGCCAGCAGCTTCCCGACTAGCACAGATACGCAGTATTTT